The present T cell receptor (beta chain) was sequenced within a study of CD8+CD57+ T cells in acquired aplastic anemia. Whole-study results and caveats: Patients and controls had CD8+ Simpson's diversity values that were not significantly distinct.

Patients who underwent sequencing had shown CD8+CD57+ cell expansion by flow cytometry. Every one of the patients had aplastic anemia (severe, acquired). Genomic DNA provided the template from which TCR beta VDJ and CDR3 profiles were obtained. TCRdb ran MiXCR on the reads and lists one entry per CDR3 protein. The sample includes about 270,000 distinct CDR3 sequences, roughly 82% of them seen just once. Germline CDR1 LNHDA, CDR2 SQIVND (reference sequence). V was cut by 0 bases and J by 5 bases, with 11 bases left in between. The CDR3 is 14 residues long. This clonotype was recorded once. Its antigen is as yet unknown.

The chain combines TRBV19 with TRBJ2-7, with a tentative D call TRBD2 (6 bases). The receptor's source is a human donor with aplastic anemia. The sample comprised sorted CD4+, CD8+, or CD8+CD57+ T cells (not recorded which) from PBMCs. The CDR3 DNA reads TGTGCCAGTAGTATAGACTGGGGCGGGAACGAGCAGTACTTC. The encoded protein is CASSIDWGGNEQYF.